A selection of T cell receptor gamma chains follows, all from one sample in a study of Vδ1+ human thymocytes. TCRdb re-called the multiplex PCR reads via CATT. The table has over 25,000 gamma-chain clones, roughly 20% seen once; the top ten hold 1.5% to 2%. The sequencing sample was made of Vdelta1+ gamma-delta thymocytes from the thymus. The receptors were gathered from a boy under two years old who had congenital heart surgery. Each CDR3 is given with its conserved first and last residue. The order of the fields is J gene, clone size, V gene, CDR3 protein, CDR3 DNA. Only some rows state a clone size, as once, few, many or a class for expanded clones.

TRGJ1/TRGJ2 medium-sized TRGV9 CALWEVHIRKLF TGTGCCTTGTGGGAGGTGCACATTCGGAAACTCTTT
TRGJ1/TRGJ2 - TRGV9 CALWEVFPYYKKLF TGTGCCTTGTGGGAGGTTTTCCCTTATTATAAGAAACTCTTT
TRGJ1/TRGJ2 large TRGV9 CALWEDYYKKLF TGTGCCTTGTGGGAGGATTATTATAAGAAACTCTTT
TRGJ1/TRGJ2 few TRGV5 CATWDPLYYYKKLF TGCGCCACCTGGGACCCCCTTTATTATTATAAGAAACTCTTT
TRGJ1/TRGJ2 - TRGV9 CALKFDCYKKLF TGTGCCTTGAAATTCGATTGTTATAAGAAACTCTTT
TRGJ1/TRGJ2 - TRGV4 CATWDAPIYYKKLF TGTGCCACCTGGGATGCACCTATTTATTATAAGAAACTCTTT
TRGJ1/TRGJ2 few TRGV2 CATWDTSEKLF TGTGCCACCTGGGACACCTCAGAGAAACTCTTT
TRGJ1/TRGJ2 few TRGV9 CALWEVVCYKKLF TGTGCCTTGTGGGAGGTAGTTTGTTATAAGAAACTCTTT
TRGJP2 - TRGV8 CATWAPCSDWIKTF TGTGCCACCTGGGCCCCTTGTAGTGATTGGATCAAGACGTTT
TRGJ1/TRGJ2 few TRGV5 CATWDGMNYYKKLF TGTGCCACCTGGGACGGGATGAATTATTATAAGAAACTCTTT
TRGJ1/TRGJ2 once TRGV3 CATWDRQVWCYKKLF TGTGCCACCTGGGACAGGCAAGTTTGGTGTTATAAGAAACTCTTT
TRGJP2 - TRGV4 CATWDVGWIKTF TGTGCCACCTGGGATGTTGGCTGGATCAAGACGTTT
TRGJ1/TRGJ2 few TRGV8 CATWVYKKLF TGTGCCACCTGGGTATATAAGAAACTCTTT
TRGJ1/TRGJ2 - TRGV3 CATWDRGTHGKKLF TGTGCCACCTGGGACAGGGGCACCCACGGTAAGAAACTCTTT
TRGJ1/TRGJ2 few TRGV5 CATWDIRRYYKKLF TGTGCCACCTGGGACATTCGTCGGTATTATAAGAAACTCTTT
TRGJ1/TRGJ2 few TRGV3 CATWGATGYYKKLF TGTGCCACCTGGGGAGCCACGGGATATTATAAGAAACTCTTT
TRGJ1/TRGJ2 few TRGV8 CATWDRPPAGVEKLF TGTGCCACCTGGGATAGGCCCCCGGCCGGGGTGGAGAAACTCTTT
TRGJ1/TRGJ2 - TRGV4 CATWDRVNYYKKLF TGTGCCACCTGGGATCGAGTAAATTATTATAAGAAACTCTTT
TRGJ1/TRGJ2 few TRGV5 CATWDKGRDYYKKLF TGTGCCACCTGGGACAAAGGAAGGGATTATTATAAGAAACTCTTT
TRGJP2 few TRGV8 CATWDRQCDWIKTF TGTGCCACCTGGGATAGGCAGTGTGATTGGATCAAGACGTTT
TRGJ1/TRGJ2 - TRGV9 CALWETRRCYKKLF TGTGCCTTGTGGGAGACCCGTCGTTGTTATAAGAAACTCTTT
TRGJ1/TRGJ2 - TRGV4 CATWDGEKKLF TGTGCCACCTGGGATGGCGAGAAGAAACTCTTT
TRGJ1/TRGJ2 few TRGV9 CALWESPNYKKLF TGTGCCTTGTGGGAGTCCCCTAATTATAAGAAACTCTTT
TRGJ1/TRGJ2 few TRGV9 CALWEGLLYYKKLF TGTGCCTTGTGGGAGGGCCTCCTTTATTATAAGAAACTCTTT
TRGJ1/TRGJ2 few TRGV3 CATWDRQNYYKKLF TGTGCCACCTGGGACCGCCAGAATTATTATAAGAAACTCTTT
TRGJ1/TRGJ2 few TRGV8 CATWGWDYYKKLF TGTGCCACCTGGGGCTGGGATTATTATAAGAAACTCTTT
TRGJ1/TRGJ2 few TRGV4 CATWEGYKKLF TGTGCCACCTGGGAGGGCTATAAGAAACTCTTT
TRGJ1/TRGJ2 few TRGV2 CATWDRSGYYKKLF TGTGCCACCTGGGACCGGTCGGGGTATTATAAGAAACTCTTT
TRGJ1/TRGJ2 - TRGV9 CALWEVAYYKKLF TGTGCCTTGTGGGAGGTAGCGTATTATAAGAAACTCTTT
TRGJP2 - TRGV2 CATWAKYSSDWIKTF TGTGCCACCTGGGCCAAGTATAGTAGTGATTGGATCAAGACGTTT
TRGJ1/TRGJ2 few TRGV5 CATWDRPFLF TGTGCCACCTGGGACAGGCCCTTTCTCTTT
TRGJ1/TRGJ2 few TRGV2 CATWDGPVCYKKLF TGTGCCACCTGGGACGGGCCTGTGTGTTATAAGAAACTCTTT
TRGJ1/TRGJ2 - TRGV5 CATWDRRYGNYYKKLF TGTGCCACCTGGGACAGGCGATATGGGAATTATTATAAGAAACTCTTT
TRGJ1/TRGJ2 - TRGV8 CATWDRDPYYKKLF TGTGCCACCTGGGATCGCGACCCTTATTATAAGAAACTCTTT
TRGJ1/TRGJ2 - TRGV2 CATWDNENYYKKLF TGTGCCACCTGGGATAACGAGAATTATTATAAGAAACTCTTT
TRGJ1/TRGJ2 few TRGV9 CALWEVTQNYYKKLF TGTGCCTTGTGGGAGGTGACCCAGAATTATTATAAGAAACTCTTT
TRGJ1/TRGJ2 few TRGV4 CATWDEGRYKKLF TGTGCCACCTGGGATGAAGGGCGATATAAGAAACTCTTT
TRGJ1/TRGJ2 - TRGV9 CALWEQKNYYKKLF TGTGCCTTGTGGGAGCAGAAGAATTATTATAAGAAACTCTTT
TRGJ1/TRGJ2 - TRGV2 CATWDGRNGYYKKLF TGTGCCACCTGGGACGGGCGGAACGGATATTATAAGAAACTCTTT
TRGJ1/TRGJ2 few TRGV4 CATWDCNYYKKLF TGTGCCACCTGGGATTGTAATTATTATAAGAAACTCTTT